Each of the 15 T cell receptor beta chains below was sequenced from the same sample in a study of tissue T cells after allogeneic stem cell transplantation. Generated by immunoSEQ multiplex PCR, the TCRdb table keeps only in-frame clones and is missing some. The sample gives roughly 21,000 clones, approximately 69% of which show up once; 0.41% is in the top ten. Source material: blood. These receptors were obtained from a female BALB/c mouse in good health. This strain's MHC haplotype is H2-d.

Remarks on this clone: The germline and genes are mouse ones. The read falls 1 residue short of the CDR3 end, and the missing part is taken from the germline J gene. The J gene is TRBJ2-1, the V gene TRBV13-2, with D hard to call. Deletions cut 3 bases from V and 7 bases from J, with 8 bases between. The CDR3 length is 12 residues. Germline CDR1 and CDR2: NNHNN and SYGAGS (reference sequence). The DNA read from the CDR3 is TGTGCCAGCGGTGTCGGACGGGCTGAGCAGTTC. Its protein product is CASGVGRAEQF. The entire CDR3 sequence reads CASGVGRAEQFF.

There are a few counts of this clone. Genes and germline are mouse. The CDR3 end falls 1 residue outside the read, so it is completed with the germline J gene. The chain joins TRBV1 to TRBJ2-4, with unresolved D. The CDR3 covers 14 residues. Germline V lookup: CDR1 NSQYPW, CDR2 LRSPGD (reference sequence). V was trimmed by 5 bases and J by 0 bases, leaving 9 bases between them. The DNA read from the CDR3 is TGCACCTGCAGTATCAAGACTAGTCAAAACACCTTGTAC. Amino acids: CTCSIKTSQNTLY. From start to end, the CDR3 is CTCSIKTSQNTLYF. Full variable domain (outside the CDR3, taken from reference TRBV1 and TRBJ2-4): VTLLEQNPRWRLVPRGQAVNLRCILKNSQYPWMSWYQQDLQKQLQWLFTLRSPGDKEVKSLPGADYLATRVTDTELRLQVANMSQGRTLYCTCSIKTSQNTLYFGAGTRLSVL.

This clone is a singleton in its sample. Gene names are mouse gene names. The CDR3 goes on 1 residue after the read ends, and that part is filled in from the germline J gene. The chain employs TRBV2 and TRBJ1-2, with D uncertain. The V end lost 0 bases, the J end lost 0 bases, and 5 bases lay between the germline ends. CDR3 size: 14 residues. Germline assignment: CDR1 LGHNA and CDR2 YSYQKL. The CDR3 here is CASSQDPANSDYTF. CDR3 DNA, as far as it was read: TGTGCCAGCAGCCAAGATCCAGCAAACTCCGACTACACC. The full variable domain, rest sourced from reference TRBV2 and TRBJ1-2, is DPKIIQKPKYLVAVTGSEKILICEQYLGHNAMYWYRQSAKKPLEFMFSYSYQKLMDNQTASSRFQPQSSKKNHLDLQITALKPDDSATYFCASSQDPANSDYTFGSGTRLLVI.

With regard to this clone: Mouse germline and gene names are used. From the germline J gene comes the end of the CDR3, since the read stops 1 residue before it. The rearrangement uses TRBV13-2 and TRBJ2-2, with TRBD2 as a possible D gene (7 bases). Trimming removed 3 bases from V and 4 bases from J, with 10 bases in between. Germline CDR1 reads NNHNN; CDR2 reads SYGAGS (reference sequence). This CDR3 region has 14 residues. The sequenced CDR3 bases are TGTGCCAGCGGTGGGGGGGCGCTCACCGGGCAGCTCTAC. Amino acid sequence: CASGGGALTGQLY. Given in full, the CDR3 is CASGGGALTGQLYF.

As concerns this clone: The germline and genes are mouse ones. Sequencing ends 1 residue short of the CDR3 end; the germline J gene provides the rest. The J gene is TRBJ2-5, the V gene TRBV19; TRBD2 agrees at 12 bases. The CDR3 spans 15 residues. Per the germline V gene, CDR1 is FNHDT and CDR2 is SITEND (reference sequence). Losses at the gene ends were 4 bases for V and 4 bases for J; bases not matched to a gene: 4. The CDR3 bases that were read are TGTGCCAGCAGTTTGGACTGGGGGGGTGAAGACACCCAGTAC. This encodes CASSLDWGGEDTQY. The CDR3 in its entirety is CASSLDWGGEDTQYF.

This clone appeared a few times. Gene names and germline refer to mouse. From the germline J gene comes the end of the CDR3, since the read stops 1 residue before it. The chain links TRBV4 to TRBJ2-7, with D possibly being TRBD2 (6 bases). In germline, CDR1 is LGHDT, CDR2 YNNKQL (reference sequence). There are 12 residues in the CDR3. Trimming cost V 6 bases and J 4 bases, with 10 bases left between them. Partial CDR3 DNA: TGTGCCAGCAGTTCAGACTGGTATGAACAGTAC. Its translation is CASSSDWYEQY. The entire CDR3 reads CASSSDWYEQYF.

In the case of this clone: Mouse gene names apply. The read finishes 1 residue shy of the CDR3 end, and the germline J gene is used to complete it. The chain combines TRBV31 with TRBJ2-1, with unresolved D. CDR3 size: 14 residues. Germline CDR1 is GKSSPN and CDR2 is SITVG. V shed 0 bases and J shed 6 bases, with 12 bases lying between them. The CDR3 here is CAWSLSGKGAEQFF. CDR3 bases read: TGTGCCTGGAGTCTATCGGGGAAGGGTGCTGAGCAGTTC.

Of note for this clone: Gene names and germline refer to mouse. The CDR3 loop reads CASRRQEWEQYF. The CDR3 DNA, read in part, is TGTGCTAGCAGGAGACAGGAGTGGGAACAGTAC. The V and J genes are TRBV17 and TRBJ2-7; D may be TRBD1 (6 bases). The read gets to within 1 residue of the CDR3 end, and the germline J gene fills in the rest. Germline assignment: CDR1 MNHDT and CDR2 YYDKIL. CDR3 size: 12 residues. V lost 6 bases to trimming and J lost 7 bases, with 13 bases between them.

On this clone itself: The gene names given are mouse names. The CDR3 end falls 1 residue outside the read, so it is completed with the germline J gene. The chain couples TRBV13-2 to TRBJ2-4, with TRBD1 identical over 9 bases. Germline V gene data show CDR1 as NNHNN and CDR2 as SYGAGS (reference sequence). V was pared by 1 base and J by 6 bases, with 3 bases of the junction left unmatched. The length of the CDR3 is 14 residues. CDR3 DNA, as far as it was read: TGTGCCAGCGGTGATCAACAGGGGGCGAACACCTTGTAC. Translated: CASGDQQGANTLY. The CDR3 as a whole reads CASGDQQGANTLYF.

Regarding this clone: Any gene name here is a mouse gene name. The CDR3 end is not reached by the read, which stops 1 residue before it; the germline J gene fills it in. This chain connects TRBV19 to TRBJ1-3; 7 bases line up with TRBD1. CDR3 length equals 15 residues. Germline trimming cut 4 bases from V and 0 bases from J; bases unmatched to any gene: 4. Germline CDR1 reads FNHDT; CDR2 reads SITEND (reference sequence). The CDR3 loop reads CASSRDRNSGNTLYF. CDR3 DNA (partial): TGTGCCAGCAGTCGGGACAGAAATTCTGGAAATACGCTCTAT.

Concerning this clone: Mouse germline and gene names are used. The sequence runs out 1 residue before the end of the CDR3; the remainder is reconstructed from the germline J gene. The V gene is TRBV5, the J gene TRBJ2-5; the D is unclear. Trimming left V 0 bases short and J 2 bases short, with 6 bases between. The CDR3 length is 14 residues. Germline V CDR1 and CDR2: LGHNA, YNLKQL (reference sequence). The CDR3 loop reads CASSQDSFQDTQYF. Incomplete CDR3 DNA: TGTGCCAGCAGCCAAGACTCATTCCAAGACACCCAGTAC.

As to this clone: Each gene name is a mouse one. The CDR3 is CASSWGDIANTEVFF. Incomplete CDR3 DNA: TGTGCCAGCAGTTGGGGGGACATTGCAAACACAGAAGTCTTC. This rearrangement joins TRBV19 to TRBJ1-1, with a tentative D call TRBD1 (6 bases). The read ends 1 residue before the CDR3 terminus; that terminus is restored from the germline J gene. The V end lost 4 bases, the J end lost 0 bases, and 13 bases lay between the germline ends. CDR3 length: 15 amino acids. Germline V lookup: CDR1 FNHDT, CDR2 SITEND (reference sequence).

Only one count was recorded for this clone. Mouse gene names apply. Read coverage stops 1 residue before the CDR3 terminus; the germline J gene supplies the remainder. The rearrangement uses TRBV13-1 and TRBJ2-5, with TRBD1 matching 8 bases. This CDR3 has 14 amino acids. The ends lost 0 bases at V and 6 bases at J; junction bases unmatched: 3. Germline CDR1 NSHNY, CDR2 SYGAGN. CDR3 loop: CASSDETGVDTQYF. The part of the CDR3 DNA that was read is TGTGCCAGCAGTGATGAGACAGGGGTTGACACCCAGTAC.

This clone was detected only a few times. Germline and genes here are mouse. Read coverage stops 1 residue before the CDR3 terminus; the germline J gene supplies the remainder. The gene calls are TRBV20 and TRBJ2-4, with 9 bases lining up with TRBD2. V was clipped by 6 bases and J by 7 bases; unmatched bases: 5. CDR1 is GFQATS and CDR2 is STVNSAI in the germline V gene. The CDR3 extends over 12 amino acids. Partial CDR3 DNA: TGTGGTGCCCCGACTGGGGGAGACACCTTGTAC. Translating gives CGAPTGGDTLY. In full, the CDR3 reads CGAPTGGDTLYF.

As to this clone: Here the gene names and germline are mouse. The CDR3 bases that were read are TGTGCCAGCAGTTTGGGGGGCCCTAGTCAAAACACCTTGTAC. Amino acids: CASSLGGPSQNTLY. The whole CDR3 sequence is CASSLGGPSQNTLYF. The chain carries TRBV19 and TRBJ2-4; maybe TRBD2 (7 bases). The read falls 1 residue short of the CDR3 end, and the missing part is taken from the germline J gene. Trimming took 4 bases from V and 0 from J, leaving 12 bases between them. This CDR3 contains 15 residues. From germline, CDR1 is FNHDT and CDR2 SITEND (reference sequence).